Listed below are T cell receptor beta chains from one sample, sequenced in a study of cytomegalovirus exposure and HLA in healthy donors. Some clones are missing from TCRdb's copy, which holds only in-frame ones; the method was immunoSEQ multiplex PCR. The top ten clones hold about 2% of a sample with approximately 140,000 clones, approximately 80% of them seen once. Sample: PBMCs. These receptors were collected from a man aged 35-49 years in good health and CMV-seronegative. CDR3s include the opening cysteine and the closing phenylalanine or tryptophan. Each record gives: CDR3 DNA, CDR3 protein, clone size, V gene, D gene, J gene. D genes are given only for firm matches. Clone size is shown for a subset of rows, as once, few, many or a class of expanded clone.

CDR3 DNA: TGTGCCAGAGCCGCGGGGGGAGAGACCCGGTACTTC; CDR3 protein: CARAAGGETRYF; clone size: .; V gene: TRBV2; D gene: TRBD2; J gene: TRBJ2-5
CDR3 DNA: TGCGCCAGCAGCTTCGGGGGTGAAGGCAATCAGCCCCAGCATTTT; CDR3 protein: CASSFGGEGNQPQHF; clone size: .; V gene: TRBV5-1; D gene: .; J gene: TRBJ1-5
CDR3 DNA: TGTGCCAGCAAGGACAGGGGGTTCGATAATTCACCCCTCCACTTT; CDR3 protein: CASKDRGFDNSPLHF; clone size: .; V gene: TRBV6-5; D gene: TRBD1; J gene: TRBJ1-6
CDR3 DNA: TGCAGCGTTGGGGGCGGGATGGGTCTAAACATTCAGTACTTC; CDR3 protein: CSVGGGMGLNIQYF; clone size: .; V gene: TRBV29-1; D gene: .; J gene: TRBJ2-4
CDR3 DNA: TGTGCCAGCAGCGTAGTGGTGGGCGTGGGAGAGACCCAGTACTTC; CDR3 protein: CASSVVVGVGETQYF; clone size: .; V gene: TRBV9; D gene: .; J gene: TRBJ2-5
CDR3 DNA: TGCGCCAGCAGCTCCTCCCTAGCGGGGGGTAACTCAGATACGCAGTATTTT; CDR3 protein: CASSSSLAGGNSDTQYF; clone size: .; V gene: TRBV5-1; D gene: TRBD2; J gene: TRBJ2-3
CDR3 DNA: TGTGCCAGCAGCTTGTCAACGGACTATGGCTACACCTTC; CDR3 protein: CASSLSTDYGYTF; clone size: .; V gene: TRBV6-6; D gene: .; J gene: TRBJ1-2
CDR3 DNA: TGCGCCAGCAGTCGTAGCGGGGGGGGAGCAGATACGCAGTATTTT; CDR3 protein: CASSRSGGGADTQYF; clone size: .; V gene: TRBV5-1; D gene: TRBD2; J gene: TRBJ2-3
CDR3 DNA: TGTGCCAGCAGTTACTCACGGACAGGGCTCCAAGAGACCCAGTACTTC; CDR3 protein: CASSYSRTGLQETQYF; clone size: few; V gene: TRBV6-5; D gene: TRBD1; J gene: TRBJ2-5
CDR3 DNA: TGCGCCAGCAGCCTCGGGACAGGTCGGGACTCCAACTACGAGCAGTACTTC; CDR3 protein: CASSLGTGRDSNYEQYF; clone size: .; V gene: TRBV4-1; D gene: TRBD1; J gene: TRBJ2-7